Shown below are 10 T cell receptor beta chains from a single sample sequenced in a study of siplizumab effects on memory and regulatory T cells. TCRdb keeps only in-frame clones here, not all; method: immunoSEQ multiplex PCR. Among over 95,000 clones listed, 90% to 95% were seen once. Input material: non-Treg CD4+ T cells sorted from blood. These TCRs come from a human donor in good health.

The rearrangement uses TRBV30 and TRBJ1-1, with D unresolved. CDR1 and CDR2 (germline): GTSNPN, SVGIG (reference sequence). V was shortened by 3 bases and J by 1 base, with 18 bases between the two germline ends. CDR3 length: 16 residues. Written as DNA, the CDR3 is TGTGCCTGGAGCGTCACTTCCCCGGGCTGGAACACTGAAGCTTTCTTT. Translation: CAWSVTSPGWNTEAFF. Filled out from reference TRBV30 and TRBJ1-1, the complete variable domain reads SQTIHQWPATLVQPVGSPLSLECTVEGTSNPNLYWYRQAAGRGLQLLFYSVGIGQISSEVPQNLSASRPQDRQFILSSKKLLLSDSGFYLCAWSVTSPGWNTEAFFGQGTRLTVV.

This clone was seen a single time. This chain links TRBV9 with TRBJ2-3; 8 bases are shared with TRBD2. Looked up from germline, CDR1 is SGDLS and CDR2 is YYNGEE. V lost 5 bases to trimming and J lost 2 bases; unmatched junction nucleotides: 10. The CDR3 covers 16 residues. The CDR3: CASRGSSSGHTDTQYF. CDR3 coding DNA: TGTGCCAGCAGGGGGTCCTCTAGCGGGCACACAGATACGCAGTATTTT. Full variable domain (outside the CDR3, taken from reference TRBV9 and TRBJ2-3): DSGVTQTPKHLITATGQRVTLRCSPRSGDLSVYWYQQSLDQGLQFLIQYYNGEERAKGNILERFSAQQFPDLHSELNLSSLELGDSALYFCASRGSSSGHTDTQYFGPGTRLTVL.

The chain combines TRBV5-1 with TRBJ2-5; 12 bases fit TRBD2. J was trimmed by 4 bases and V by 2 bases; bases with no gene match: 3. The CDR3 is made up of 15 amino acids. Germline CDR1 reads SGHRS; CDR2 reads YFSETQ. The CDR3 spells CASSFSSGGAETQYF. CDR3 DNA: TGCGCCAGCAGCTTTTCTAGCGGGGGGGCAGAGACCCAGTACTTC. The full variable domain, its missing parts supplied by reference TRBV5-1 and TRBJ2-5, is KAGVTQTPRYLIKTRGQQVTLSCSPISGHRSVSWYQQTPGQGLQFLFEYFSETQRNKGNFPGRFSGRQFSNSRSEMNVSTLELGDSALYLCASSFSSGGAETQYFGPGTRLLVL.

J is TRBJ1-4 and V is TRBV6-5, with TRBD1 identical over 8 bases. This CDR3 is 14 amino acids long. CDR1 and CDR2 (germline): MNHEY, SVGAGI. Trimming cost V 2 bases and J 8 bases; bases outside gene matches: 4. CDR3 amino acids: CASSYDRGGEKLFF. CDR3 in DNA: TGTGCCAGCAGTTACGACAGGGGAGGAGAAAAACTGTTTTTT.

The chain has TRBV5-8 and TRBJ2-7; D may be TRBD2 (7 bases). Germline lookup yields CDR1 SGHTS and CDR2 YDEGEE. The CDR3 covers 14 residues. Between the trimmed V and J ends, which lost 4 bases and 7 bases, there was a span of 18 bases. DNA of the CDR3: TGTGCCAGCAGCCCGACGGGGGGCTGGGGAGAGCAGTACTTC. The encoded protein is CASSPTGGWGEQYF.

This chain links TRBV6-4 with TRBJ2-2, with D unclear. CDR1 MRHNA and CDR2 SNTAGT come from the germline V gene. The CDR3 is made up of 14 amino acids. The V end was cut by 3 bases, the J end by 2 bases, with 7 bases between. CDR3 loop: CASSEQVNTGELFF. The CDR3 DNA follows: TGTGCCAGCAGTGAGCAGGTCAACACCGGGGAGCTGTTTTTT.

This chain uses TRBV10-3 with TRBJ2-3; D possibly corresponds to TRBD2 (5 bases). The CDR3 loop spans 15 amino acids. Trimming removed 6 bases at V and 6 bases at J, with 19 bases between. Germline assignment: CDR1 ENHRY and CDR2 SYGVKD. The CDR3 is CAIRVETEERDTQYF. CDR3 coding DNA: TGTGCCATCAGGGTTGAGACGGAGGAGAGGGATACGCAGTATTTT.

This clone was observed once. The chain couples TRBV7-2 to TRBJ2-7; unclear D gene. V dropped 0 bases and J dropped 3 bases, with 9 bases sitting between them. CDR1 is SGHTA, CDR2 FQGNSA, per germline. This CDR3 region has 14 residues. CDR3: CASSLARHNYEQYF. The CDR3 nucleotides read TGTGCCAGCAGCTTAGCGAGGCACAACTACGAGCAGTACTTC.

The chain recombines TRBV4-2 with TRBJ1-2; TRBD1 is a possible D gene (5 bases). The V end lost 0 bases, the J end lost 10 bases, and 12 bases lay between the germline ends. Per the germline V gene, CDR1 is LGHNA and CDR2 is YNFKEQ. This CDR3 has 13 residues. The CDR3 coding sequence is TGTGCCAGCAGCCAAGACAGGGTTAATCTCTACACCTTC. Protein: CASSQDRVNLYTF.

CDR3 amino acids: CARESFGTAPYGYTF. CDR3 coding DNA: TGTGCCAGAGAGAGTTTCGGGACCGCGCCCTATGGCTACACCTTC. The genes are TRBV2 and TRBJ1-2; perhaps TRBD1 as D (5 bases). CDR3 length: 15 amino acids. V lost 9 bases and J lost 4, with 21 bases in between. Germline-derived CDR1 and CDR2 are SNHLY and FYNNEI.